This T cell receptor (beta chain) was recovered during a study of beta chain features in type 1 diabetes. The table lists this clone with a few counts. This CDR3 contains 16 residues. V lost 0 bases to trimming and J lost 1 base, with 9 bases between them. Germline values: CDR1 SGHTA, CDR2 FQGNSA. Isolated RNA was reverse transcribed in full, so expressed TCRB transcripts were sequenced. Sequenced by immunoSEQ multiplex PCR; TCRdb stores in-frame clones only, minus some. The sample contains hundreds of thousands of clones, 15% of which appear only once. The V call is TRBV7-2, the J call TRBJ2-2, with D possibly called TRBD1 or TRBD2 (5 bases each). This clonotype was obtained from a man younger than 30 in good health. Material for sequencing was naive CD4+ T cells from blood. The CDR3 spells CASSLAGTWNTGELFF. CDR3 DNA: TGTGCCAGCAGCTTAGCGGGGACGTGGAACACCGGGGAGCTGTTTTTT.